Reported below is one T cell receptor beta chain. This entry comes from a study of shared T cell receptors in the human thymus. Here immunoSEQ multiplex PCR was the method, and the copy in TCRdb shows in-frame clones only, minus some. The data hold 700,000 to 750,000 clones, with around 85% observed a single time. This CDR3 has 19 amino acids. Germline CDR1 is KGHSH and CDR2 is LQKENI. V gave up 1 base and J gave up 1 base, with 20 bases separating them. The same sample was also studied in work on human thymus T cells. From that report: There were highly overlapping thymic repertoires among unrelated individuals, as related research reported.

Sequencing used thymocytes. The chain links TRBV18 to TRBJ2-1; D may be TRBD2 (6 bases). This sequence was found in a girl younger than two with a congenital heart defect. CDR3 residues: CASSPRLYAGLYSYNEQFF. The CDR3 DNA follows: TGTGCCAGCTCACCACGGCTCTACGCGGGATTGTATTCCTACAATGAGCAGTTCTTC.